These T cell receptor beta chains were read from a single sample in a study of blood T cell repertoires in COVID-19. Assay used: immunoSEQ multiplex PCR; TCRdb lists only in-frame clones, some missing. The table lists about 99,000 clones, about four fifths of them singletons. The sample comprised peripheral blood. The receptor set was obtained from a woman older than 75 with active or convalescent COVID-19. CDR3s leave out the opening cysteine and the closing phenylalanine or tryptophan. Each record gives: CDR3 protein, V gene.

cdr3_aa: ATRPGGPYGYT; v_call: TRBV28
cdr3_aa: ASSLGASGSGETQY; v_call: TRBV5-1
cdr3_aa: ASSESGQGANNEQF; v_call: TRBV25-1
cdr3_aa: ASRPHGQVNQPQH; v_call: TRBV10-2
cdr3_aa: ASSDHRFWQGSYEQY; v_call: TRBV6-4
cdr3_aa: ASSARDRGRNTEAF; v_call: TRBV11-2
cdr3_aa: ASSLYRQGLGGNTIY; v_call: TRBV28
cdr3_aa: ASSAPGRTDTQY; v_call: TRBV6-5
cdr3_aa: ASSLAGGLETQY; v_call: TRBV7-9
cdr3_aa: SELSTVGTEETQY; v_call: TRBV29-1
cdr3_aa: ASRLKGRESYEQY; v_call: TRBV27
cdr3_aa: ASLASYEQY; v_call: TRBV2
cdr3_aa: ATTGLYNEQF; v_call: TRBV15
cdr3_aa: AGDHRADQPQH; v_call: TRBV19
cdr3_aa: ASSPPDRVGEQY; v_call: TRBV28
cdr3_aa: ASSIGPGLVAPGELF; v_call: TRBV19
cdr3_aa: ASSSRGRGGAQY; v_call: TRBV27
cdr3_aa: ASSQDLAAASTIY; v_call: TRBV4-3
cdr3_aa: ASSQKGGGKNQPQH; v_call: TRBV23-1
cdr3_aa: ASSSTFQGGYEQY; v_call: TRBV27
cdr3_aa: ASSLGPYRGRNTEAF; v_call: TRBV11-3
cdr3_aa: ASGTAINEKLF; v_call: TRBV5-1
cdr3_aa: ASSFGRERTQY; v_call: TRBV27
cdr3_aa: ASSSSPPPELTQTGYGYT; v_call: TRBV9
cdr3_aa: ASSLGSGSWGYNEQF; v_call: TRBV13
cdr3_aa: ASSLHPTEEQY; v_call: TRBV7-3
cdr3_aa: ASSYLPMFDNAYEQY; v_call: TRBV27
cdr3_aa: ASSVTGDGDYGYT; v_call: TRBV9
cdr3_aa: ASSLDSTTSGHNEQF; v_call: TRBV7-8
cdr3_aa: ASSSSGRANEQF; v_call: TRBV6-5
cdr3_aa: ASSYHSGQSYEQY; v_call: TRBV6-5
cdr3_aa: ASSPPGTPMNTEAF; v_call: TRBV28
cdr3_aa: ASSLHLTGKGGYT; v_call: TRBV28
cdr3_aa: ASELQGAGYNEQF; v_call: TRBV6-6
cdr3_aa: ASRKQENTEAF; v_call: TRBV19
cdr3_aa: ASSTSGPLNEQY; v_call: TRBV5-4
cdr3_aa: ASRPGQGTDTQY; v_call: TRBV19
cdr3_aa: ASSLSGGSTDTQY; v_call: TRBV7-3
cdr3_aa: ASTLRGKNTEAF; v_call: TRBV2
cdr3_aa: ASSLQGQWPLSTEAF; v_call: TRBV7-2
cdr3_aa: ASSPIPSASYNEQF; v_call: TRBV14
cdr3_aa: ASSFSRTGEADEQY; v_call: TRBV6-5
cdr3_aa: ASSLLAGGGEQY; v_call: TRBV28
cdr3_aa: ASSIQGQDNQPQH; v_call: TRBV19
cdr3_aa: ASSLGRLNTEAF; v_call: TRBV2